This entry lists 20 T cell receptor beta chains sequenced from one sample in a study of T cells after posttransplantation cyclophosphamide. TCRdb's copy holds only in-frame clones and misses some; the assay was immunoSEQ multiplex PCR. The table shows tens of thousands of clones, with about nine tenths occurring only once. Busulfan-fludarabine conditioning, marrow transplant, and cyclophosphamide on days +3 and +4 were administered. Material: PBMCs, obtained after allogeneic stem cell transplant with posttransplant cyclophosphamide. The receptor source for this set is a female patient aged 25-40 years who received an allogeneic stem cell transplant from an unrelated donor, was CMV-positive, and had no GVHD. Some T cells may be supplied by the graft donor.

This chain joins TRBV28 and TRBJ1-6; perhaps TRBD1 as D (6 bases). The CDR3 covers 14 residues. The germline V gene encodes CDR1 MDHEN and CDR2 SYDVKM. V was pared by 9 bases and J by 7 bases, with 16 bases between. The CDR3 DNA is TGTGCCAGTTATGTGGGGGCAGGCAATTCACCCCTCCACTTT. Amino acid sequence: CASYVGAGNSPLHF.

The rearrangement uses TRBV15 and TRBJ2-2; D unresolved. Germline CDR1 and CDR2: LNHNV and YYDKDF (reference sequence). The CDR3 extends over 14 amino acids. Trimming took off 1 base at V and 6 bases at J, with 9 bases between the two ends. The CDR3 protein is CATSRGPGAGELFF. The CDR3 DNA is TGTGCCACCAGCAGAGGGCCCGGAGCCGGGGAGCTGTTTTTT.

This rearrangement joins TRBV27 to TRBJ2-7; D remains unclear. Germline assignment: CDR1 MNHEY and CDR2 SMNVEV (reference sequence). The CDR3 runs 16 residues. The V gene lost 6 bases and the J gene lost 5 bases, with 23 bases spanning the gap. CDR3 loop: CASRSFPLVPGDEQYF. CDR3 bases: TGTGCCAGCAGATCCTTCCCCCTGGTCCCAGGCGACGAGCAGTACTTC.

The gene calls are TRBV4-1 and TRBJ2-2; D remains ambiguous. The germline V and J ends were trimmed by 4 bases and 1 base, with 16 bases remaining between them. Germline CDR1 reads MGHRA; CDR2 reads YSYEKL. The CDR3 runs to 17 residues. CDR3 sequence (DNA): TGCGCCAGCAGCCCCTTAATCCTCTCAGGGAACACCGGGGAGCTGTTTTTT. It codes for CASSPLILSGNTGELFF.

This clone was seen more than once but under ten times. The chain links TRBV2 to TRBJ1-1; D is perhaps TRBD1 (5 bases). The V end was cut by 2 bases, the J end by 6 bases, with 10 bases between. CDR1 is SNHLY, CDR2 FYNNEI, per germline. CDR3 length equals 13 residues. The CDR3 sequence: CASSEQGFPEAFF. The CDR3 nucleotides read TGTGCCAGCAGTGAACAGGGTTTCCCTGAAGCTTTCTTT.

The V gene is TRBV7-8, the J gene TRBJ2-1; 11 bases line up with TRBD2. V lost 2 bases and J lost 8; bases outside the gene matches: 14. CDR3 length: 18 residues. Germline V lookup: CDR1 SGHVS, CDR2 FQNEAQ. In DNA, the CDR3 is TGTGCCAGCAGCTTATCGCTTAGCGGGGGGGTGTTGGGGGATGAGCAGTTCTTC. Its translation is CASSLSLSGGVLGDEQFF.

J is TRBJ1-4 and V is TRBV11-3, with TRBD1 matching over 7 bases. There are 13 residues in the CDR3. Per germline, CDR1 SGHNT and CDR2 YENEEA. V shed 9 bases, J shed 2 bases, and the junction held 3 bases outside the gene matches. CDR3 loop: CASRDSTNEKLFF. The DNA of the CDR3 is TGTGCCAGTCGGGACAGCACTAATGAAAAACTGTTTTTT.

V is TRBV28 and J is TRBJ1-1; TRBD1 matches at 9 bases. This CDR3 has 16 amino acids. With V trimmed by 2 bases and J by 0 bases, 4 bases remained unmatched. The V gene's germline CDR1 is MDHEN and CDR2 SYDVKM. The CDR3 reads CASSLNRGPLNTEAFF. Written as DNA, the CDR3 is TGTGCCAGCAGTTTAAACAGGGGGCCCTTGAACACTGAAGCTTTCTTT.

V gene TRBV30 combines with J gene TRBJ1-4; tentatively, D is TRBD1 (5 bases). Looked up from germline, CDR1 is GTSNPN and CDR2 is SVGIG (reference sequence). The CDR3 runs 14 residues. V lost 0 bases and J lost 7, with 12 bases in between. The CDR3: CAWSVRPQGEKLFF. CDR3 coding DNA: TGTGCCTGGAGTGTACGTCCGCAGGGTGAAAAACTGTTTTTT. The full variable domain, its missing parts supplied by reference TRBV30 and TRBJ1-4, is SQTIHQWPATLVQPVGSPLSLECTVEGTSNPNLYWYRQAAGRGLQLLFYSVGIGQISSEVPQNLSASRPQDRQFILSSKKLLLSDSGFYLCAWSVRPQGEKLFFGSGTQLSVL.

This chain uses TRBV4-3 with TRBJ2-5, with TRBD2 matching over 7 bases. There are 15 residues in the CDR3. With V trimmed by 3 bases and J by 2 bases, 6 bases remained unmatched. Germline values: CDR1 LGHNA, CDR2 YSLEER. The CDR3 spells CASSHRSGAQETQYF. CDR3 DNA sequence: TGCGCCAGCAGCCACCGCAGCGGGGCACAAGAGACCCAGTACTTC.

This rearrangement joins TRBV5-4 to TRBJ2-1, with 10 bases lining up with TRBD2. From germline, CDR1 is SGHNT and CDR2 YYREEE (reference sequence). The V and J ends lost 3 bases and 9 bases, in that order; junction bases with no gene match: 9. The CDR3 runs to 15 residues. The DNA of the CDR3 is TGTGCCAGCAGCTACGGGACTAGCGCGTATAGTGAGCAGTTCTTC. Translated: CASSYGTSAYSEQFF.

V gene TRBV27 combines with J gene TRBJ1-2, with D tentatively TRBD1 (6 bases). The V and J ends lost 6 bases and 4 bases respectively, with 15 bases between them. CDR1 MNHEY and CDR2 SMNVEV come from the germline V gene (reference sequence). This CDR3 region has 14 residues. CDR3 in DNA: TGTGCCAGCAGACTTGGGGGCGCGGGCTATGGCTACACCTTC. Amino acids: CASRLGGAGYGYTF.

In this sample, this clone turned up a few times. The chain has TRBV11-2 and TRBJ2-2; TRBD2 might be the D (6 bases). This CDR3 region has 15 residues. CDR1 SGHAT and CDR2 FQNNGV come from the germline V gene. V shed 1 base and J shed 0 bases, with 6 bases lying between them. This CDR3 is CASSLAGANTGELFF. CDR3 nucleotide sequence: TGTGCCAGCAGCTTAGCGGGAGCGAACACCGGGGAGCTGTTTTTT.

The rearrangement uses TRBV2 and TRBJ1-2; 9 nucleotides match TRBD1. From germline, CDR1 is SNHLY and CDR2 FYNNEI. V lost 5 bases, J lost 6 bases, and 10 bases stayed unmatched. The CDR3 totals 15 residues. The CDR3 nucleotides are TGTGCCAGCAGTATTACAACCGGGACAGGGAATGGCTACACCTTC. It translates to CASSITTGTGNGYTF.

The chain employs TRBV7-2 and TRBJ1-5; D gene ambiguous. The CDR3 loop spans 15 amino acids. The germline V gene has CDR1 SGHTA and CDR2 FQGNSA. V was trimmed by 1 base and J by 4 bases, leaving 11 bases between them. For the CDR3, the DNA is TGTGCCAGCAGCTTAGAGCTGAATCCGAATCAGCCCCAGCATTTT. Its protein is CASSLELNPNQPQHF.

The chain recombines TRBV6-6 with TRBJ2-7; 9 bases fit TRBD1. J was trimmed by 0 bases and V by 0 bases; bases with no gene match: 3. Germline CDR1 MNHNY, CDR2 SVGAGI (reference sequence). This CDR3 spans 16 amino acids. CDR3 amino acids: CASSYSPGQGSYEQYF. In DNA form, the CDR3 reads TGTGCCAGCAGTTACTCTCCGGGACAGGGCTCCTACGAGCAGTACTTC.

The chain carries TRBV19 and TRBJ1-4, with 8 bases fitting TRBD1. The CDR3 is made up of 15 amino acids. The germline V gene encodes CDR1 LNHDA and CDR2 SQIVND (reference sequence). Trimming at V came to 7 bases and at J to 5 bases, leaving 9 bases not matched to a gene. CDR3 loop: CASTPGQVENEKLFF. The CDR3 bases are TGTGCCAGTACCCCGGGACAGGTAGAAAATGAAAAACTGTTTTTT.

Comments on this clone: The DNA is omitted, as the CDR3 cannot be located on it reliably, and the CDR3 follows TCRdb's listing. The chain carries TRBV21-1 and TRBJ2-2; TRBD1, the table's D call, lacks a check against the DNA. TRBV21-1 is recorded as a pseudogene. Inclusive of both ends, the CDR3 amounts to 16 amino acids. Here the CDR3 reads CASSKVAQGIGGELFF.

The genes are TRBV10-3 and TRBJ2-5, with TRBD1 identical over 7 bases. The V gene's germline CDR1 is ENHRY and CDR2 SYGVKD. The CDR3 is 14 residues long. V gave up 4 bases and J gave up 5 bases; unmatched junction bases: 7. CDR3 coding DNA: TGTGCCATCAGTGGACCCGGACAGGCTGAGACCCAGTACTTC. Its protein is CAISGPGQAETQYF.

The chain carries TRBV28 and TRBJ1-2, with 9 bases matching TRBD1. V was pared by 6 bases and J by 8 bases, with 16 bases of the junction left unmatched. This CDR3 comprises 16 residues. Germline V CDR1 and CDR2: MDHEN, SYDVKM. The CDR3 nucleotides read TGTGCCAGCAGCTCCGTCCCGGGACAGGGAATGGAGGGCTACACCTTC. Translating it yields CASSSVPGQGMEGYTF.